This TCR beta chain came from a study of CD8 T cells in ankylosing spondylitis (dated by TCRdb to about 2017). Notes on the research overall: The study profiled T cell receptor beta repertoires in healthy donors and ankylosing spondylitis patients to find disease-linked TCR variants. In total, the full study cohort was made up of some 110 healthy donors and roughly 27 ankylosing spondylitis patients. Peripheral blood was sampled, and synovial fluid was also collected from ankylosing spondylitis patients. What the work shows at the level of the full study, not this receptor alone: A TCR beta motif made up of several highly homologous amino acid variants appeared to be characteristic of blood from ankylosing spondylitis patients. The disease-linked clones were reported as significantly enriched in matched synovial fluid samples from ankylosing spondylitis patients. Some TCR beta motif variants had previously been reported in synovial fluid and blood of reactive arthritis patients, which suggested common disease-initiation mechanisms. The disease-linked clones showed a CD8+ phenotype and occurred at relatively low frequencies in peripheral blood.

CDR1 and CDR2 were assigned from the germline V gene as SNHLY and FYNNEI. Deletion took 9 bases off V and 2 bases off J, with a span of 11 bases between the germline ends. From the cysteine through the phenylalanine, the CDR3 covers 12 amino acids. Solely the CDR3 DNA is kept, with 36 bases framed from the first base. These reads were obtained on an Illumina HiSeq 2500. Quantitative 5'-RACE with molecular barcodes was the method used to prepare the TCR beta libraries. On the authors' methods: A new computational method based on a probabilistic model of VDJ rearrangement was used to identify disease-linked TCR variants. TCRdb trimmed public reads at Q25 via fastp, called clones via MiXCR and kept in-frame beta chains. CDR3 protein duplicates are merged, each entry listing the most common genes and DNA. It is TCRdb's table, rather than the study itself, that gives the V and J calls and clone size. Within this sample are a few hundred thousand distinct CDR3 sequences, with roughly 10% of them counted one time only. The ten top clones hold roughly 9.5% of the sample.

Worth noting for this clonotype: Its cognate antigen has yet to be identified. No base qualities exist here, and no much larger clone lies one base off it.

The chain is made from TRBV2 and TRBJ2-7, with no reliable assignment of the D segment. The sequencing input was blood, either unsorted or a sorted T cell fraction (not recorded which). The receptor was derived from a female donor with ankylosing spondylitis or in good health (not recorded which). The CDR3 reads CASGGVPYEQYF. The sequence in DNA is TGTGCCAGTGGTGGGGTACCCTACGAGCAGTACTTC.